The rows below give T cell receptor beta chains drawn from one sample of a study of blood T cell repertoires in COVID-19. The table came from immunoSEQ multiplex PCR; TCRdb's copy has only in-frame clones and leaves some out. This table has about 200,000 clones, 85% appearing once. Material: peripheral blood. These TCRs come from a man aged 55 to 70 with COVID-19, enrolled during active disease. CDR3s include the opening cysteine and the closing phenylalanine or tryptophan. The order of the fields is D gene, clone size, J gene, V gene, CDR3 protein, CDR3 DNA. D genes are given only for firm matches. Rows give clone size only sometimes, using once, few, many, or a class for an expanded clone.

d_gene: -
abundance: -
j_gene: TRBJ1-4
v_gene: TRBV9
CDR3aa: CASSQREGRSNEKLFF
CDR3nt: TGTGCCAGCAGCCAACGGGAGGGCAGATCTAATGAAAAACTGTTTTTT

d_gene: -
abundance: -
j_gene: TRBJ1-2
v_gene: TRBV30
CDR3aa: CAWTLPPYPGGVVPNYGYTF
CDR3nt: TGTGCCTGGACCCTACCTCCTTATCCAGGAGGGGTCGTGCCTAACTATGGCTACACCTTC

d_gene: TRBD1
abundance: -
j_gene: TRBJ1-1
v_gene: TRBV5-4
CDR3aa: CASSLGAGGMNTEAFF
CDR3nt: TGTGCCAGCAGCTTGGGGGCAGGGGGGATGAACACTGAAGCTTTCTTT

d_gene: TRBD1
abundance: once
j_gene: TRBJ2-2
v_gene: TRBV6-1
CDR3aa: CASSEPGGATGELFF
CDR3nt: TGTGCCAGCAGTGAACCAGGGGGCGCAACCGGGGAGCTGTTTTTT

d_gene: -
abundance: -
j_gene: TRBJ2-3
v_gene: TRBV19
CDR3aa: CASSMGTPPSTDTQYF
CDR3nt: TGTGCCAGTAGTATGGGGACACCCCCTAGCACAGATACGCAGTATTTT

d_gene: TRBD1
abundance: -
j_gene: TRBJ1-2
v_gene: TRBV28
CDR3aa: CASSTTGQGGYGYTF
CDR3nt: TGTGCCAGCAGTACTACCGGACAGGGAGGCTATGGCTACACCTTC

d_gene: -
abundance: -
j_gene: TRBJ1-2
v_gene: TRBV28
CDR3aa: CASSLGGAEGNYGYTF
CDR3nt: TGTGCCAGCAGTTTAGGGGGGGCGGAGGGGAACTATGGCTACACCTTC

d_gene: -
abundance: -
j_gene: TRBJ2-5
v_gene: TRBV11-2
CDR3aa: CASSLVPGALGYQETQYF
CDR3nt: TGTGCCAGCAGCTTAGTGCCGGGAGCCCTCGGTTATCAAGAGACCCAGTACTTC

d_gene: -
abundance: -
j_gene: TRBJ2-1
v_gene: TRBV19
CDR3aa: CASNPRGNYNEQFF
CDR3nt: TGTGCCAGTAACCCTCGCGGGAACTACAATGAGCAGTTCTTC

d_gene: TRBD1
abundance: -
j_gene: TRBJ1-5
v_gene: TRBV27
CDR3aa: CASSLTGGINQPQHF
CDR3nt: TGTGCCAGCAGTTTAACAGGGGGAATCAATCAGCCCCAGCATTTT

d_gene: TRBD1
abundance: -
j_gene: TRBJ2-7
v_gene: TRBV2
CDR3aa: CASSAPGGTGAHEQYF
CDR3nt: TGTGCCAGCAGTGCCCCGGGCGGGACAGGCGCCCACGAGCAGTACTTC

d_gene: -
abundance: -
j_gene: TRBJ2-7
v_gene: TRBV9
CDR3aa: CASSVDLLSYEQYF
CDR3nt: TGTGCCAGCAGCGTAGATCTCCTGTCCTACGAGCAGTACTTC

d_gene: TRBD2
abundance: -
j_gene: TRBJ2-5
v_gene: TRBV7-9
CDR3aa: CASSSTSGRGETQYF
CDR3nt: TGTGCCAGCAGTTCTACTAGCGGGAGGGGAGAGACCCAGTACTTC

d_gene: TRBD1
abundance: -
j_gene: TRBJ1-6
v_gene: TRBV6-5
CDR3aa: CASTYRGSYNSPLHF
CDR3nt: TGTGCCAGCACTTACAGGGGATCCTATAATTCACCCCTCCACTTT

d_gene: TRBD1
abundance: once
j_gene: TRBJ1-4
v_gene: TRBV3-1/TRBV3-2
CDR3aa: CASSEWTGRLVNEKLFF
CDR3nt: TGTGCCAGCAGCGAATGGACAGGGCGGTTGGTTAATGAAAAACTGTTTTTT

d_gene: TRBD1
abundance: -
j_gene: TRBJ1-2
v_gene: TRBV3-1/TRBV3-2
CDR3aa: CASSRGTGEGGYTF
CDR3nt: TGTGCCAGCAGCCGAGGGACAGGGGAAGGAGGCTACACCTTC

d_gene: TRBD1
abundance: -
j_gene: TRBJ2-3
v_gene: TRBV10-1
CDR3aa: CASSGGQGAGDTQYF
CDR3nt: TGCGCCAGCAGTGGGGGACAGGGGGCCGGAGATACGCAGTATTTT